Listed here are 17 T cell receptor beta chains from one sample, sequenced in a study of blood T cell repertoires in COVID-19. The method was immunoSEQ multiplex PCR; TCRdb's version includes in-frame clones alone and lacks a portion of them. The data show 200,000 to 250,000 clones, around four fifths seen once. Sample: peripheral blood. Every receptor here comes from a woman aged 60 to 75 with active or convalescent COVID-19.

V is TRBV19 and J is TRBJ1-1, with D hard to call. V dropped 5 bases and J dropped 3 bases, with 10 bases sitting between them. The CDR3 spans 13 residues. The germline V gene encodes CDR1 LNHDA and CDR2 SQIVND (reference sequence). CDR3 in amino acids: CASSASRDTEAFF. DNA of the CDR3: TGTGCCAGTAGTGCCTCTCGAGACACTGAAGCTTTCTTT.

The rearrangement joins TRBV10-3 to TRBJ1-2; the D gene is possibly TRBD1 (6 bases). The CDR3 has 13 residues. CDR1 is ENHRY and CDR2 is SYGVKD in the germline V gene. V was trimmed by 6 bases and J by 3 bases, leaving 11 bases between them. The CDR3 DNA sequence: TGTGCCATCAGCCAGGGGTTAGACTATGGCTACACCTTC. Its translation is CAISQGLDYGYTF.

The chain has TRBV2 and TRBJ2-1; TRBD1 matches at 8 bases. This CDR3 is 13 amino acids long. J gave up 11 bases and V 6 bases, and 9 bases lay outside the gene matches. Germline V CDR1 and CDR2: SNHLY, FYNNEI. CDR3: CASSETTGVKQFF. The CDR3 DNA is TGTGCCAGCAGCGAAACGACAGGGGTGAAGCAGTTCTTC.

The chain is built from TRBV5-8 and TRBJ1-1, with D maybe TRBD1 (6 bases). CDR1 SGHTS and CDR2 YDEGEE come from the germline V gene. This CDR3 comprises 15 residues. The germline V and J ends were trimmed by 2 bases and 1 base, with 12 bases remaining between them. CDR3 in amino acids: CASSFIGQRNTEAFF. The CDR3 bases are TGTGCCAGCAGCTTCATAGGACAGAGGAACACTGAAGCTTTCTTT.

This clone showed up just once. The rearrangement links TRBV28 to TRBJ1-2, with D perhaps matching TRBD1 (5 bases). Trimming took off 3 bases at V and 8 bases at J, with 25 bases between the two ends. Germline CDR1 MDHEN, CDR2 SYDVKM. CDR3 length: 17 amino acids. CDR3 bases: TGTGCCAGCAGTTTTGGTCGCAGGGACGGAGCCCGGGAGGGCTACACCTTC. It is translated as CASSFGRRDGAREGYTF.

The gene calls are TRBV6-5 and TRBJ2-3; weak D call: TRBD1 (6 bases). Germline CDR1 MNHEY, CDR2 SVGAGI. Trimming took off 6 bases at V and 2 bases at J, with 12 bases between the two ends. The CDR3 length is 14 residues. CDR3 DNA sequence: TGTGCCAGCAGAGACAGGAGGTACACAGATACGCAGTATTTT. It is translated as CASRDRRYTDTQYF.

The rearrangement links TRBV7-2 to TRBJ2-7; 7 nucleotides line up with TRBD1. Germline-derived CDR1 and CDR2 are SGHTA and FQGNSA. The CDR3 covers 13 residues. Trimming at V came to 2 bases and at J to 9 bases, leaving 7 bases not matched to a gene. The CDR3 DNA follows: TGTGCCAGCAGCTTATCCGAGGGGGCGGTGCAGTACGTC. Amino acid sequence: CASSLSEGAVQYV.

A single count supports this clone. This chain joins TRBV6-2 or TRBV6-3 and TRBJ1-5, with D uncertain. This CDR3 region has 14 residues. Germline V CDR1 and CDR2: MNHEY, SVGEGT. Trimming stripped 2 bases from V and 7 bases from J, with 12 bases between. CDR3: CASSYGYRGQPQHF. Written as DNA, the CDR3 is TGTGCCAGCAGTTACGGTTACAGAGGGCAGCCCCAGCATTTT.

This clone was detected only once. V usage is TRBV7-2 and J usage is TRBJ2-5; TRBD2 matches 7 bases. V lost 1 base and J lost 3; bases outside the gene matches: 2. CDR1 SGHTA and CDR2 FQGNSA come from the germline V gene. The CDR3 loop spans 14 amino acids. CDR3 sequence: CASSLDLAEETQYF. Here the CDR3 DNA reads TGTGCCAGCAGCTTAGACCTAGCGGAAGAGACCCAGTACTTC.

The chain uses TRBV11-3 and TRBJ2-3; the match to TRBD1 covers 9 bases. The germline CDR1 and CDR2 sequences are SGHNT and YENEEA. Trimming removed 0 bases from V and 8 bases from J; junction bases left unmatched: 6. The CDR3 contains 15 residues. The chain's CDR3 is CASSLEGQGGGTQYF. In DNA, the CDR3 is TGTGCCAGCAGCTTAGAGGGACAGGGAGGTGGTACGCAGTATTTT.

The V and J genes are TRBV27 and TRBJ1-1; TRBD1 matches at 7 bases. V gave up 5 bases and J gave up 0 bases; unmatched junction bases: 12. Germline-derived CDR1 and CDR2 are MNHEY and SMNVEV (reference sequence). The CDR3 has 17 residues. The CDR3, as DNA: TGTGCCAGCAGTCCTGGGACAGAAGTGGGACTGAACACTGAAGCTTTCTTT. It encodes CASSPGTEVGLNTEAFF.

CDR3 nucleotide sequence: TGTGCCAGCAAAGGAGATCGGACAGAGAATCAGCCCCAGCATTTT. As protein: CASKGDRTENQPQHF. This chain joins TRBV2 and TRBJ1-5; weak D call: TRBD1 (6 bases). Trimming cost V 7 bases and J 4 bases, with 17 bases left between them. This CDR3 is 15 amino acids long. The germline V gene has CDR1 SNHLY and CDR2 FYNNEI.

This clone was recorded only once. The CDR3 here is CAISEYRSRELFF. The CDR3 DNA reads TGTGCCATCAGTGAGTACAGGTCCCGGGAGCTGTTTTTT. The chain couples TRBV10-3 to TRBJ2-2, with D possibly TRBD1 on 5 matching bases. The V end lost 1 base, the J end lost 9 bases, and 9 bases lay between the germline ends. CDR3 length: 13 amino acids. Germline V gene lookup returns CDR1 ENHRY and CDR2 SYGVKD.

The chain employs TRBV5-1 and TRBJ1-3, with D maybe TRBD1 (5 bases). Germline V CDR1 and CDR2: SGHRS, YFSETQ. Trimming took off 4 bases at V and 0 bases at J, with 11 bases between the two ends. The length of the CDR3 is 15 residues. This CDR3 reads CASSADSYSGNTIYF. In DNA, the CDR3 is TGCGCCAGCAGCGCAGACAGCTACTCTGGAAACACCATATATTTT.

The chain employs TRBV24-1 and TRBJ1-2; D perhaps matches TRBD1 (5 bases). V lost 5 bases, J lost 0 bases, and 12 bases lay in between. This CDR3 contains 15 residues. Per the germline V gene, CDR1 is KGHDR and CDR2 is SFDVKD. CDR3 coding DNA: TGTGCCACCAGTGCCGGGGGGGGTCCTAACTATGGCTACACCTTC. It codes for CATSAGGGPNYGYTF.

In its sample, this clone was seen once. The CDR3 sequence: CASSFFGTGPSEQYF. The DNA of the CDR3 is TGTGCCAGCAGTTTTTTCGGGACAGGGCCTTCGGAGCAGTACTTC. The gene calls are TRBV27 and TRBJ2-7; 9 bases line up with TRBD1. This CDR3 contains 15 residues. The germline gives CDR1 MNHEY, CDR2 SMNVEV (reference sequence). J lost 7 bases, V lost 3 bases, and 10 bases had no gene match.

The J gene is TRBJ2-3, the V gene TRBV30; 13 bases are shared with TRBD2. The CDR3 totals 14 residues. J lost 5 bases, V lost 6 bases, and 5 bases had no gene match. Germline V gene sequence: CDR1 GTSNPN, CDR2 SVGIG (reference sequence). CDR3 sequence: CACTLAGGLDTQYF. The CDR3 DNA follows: TGTGCCTGCACACTAGCGGGAGGGTTAGATACGCAGTATTTT.